The 7 T cell receptor beta chains in this list originate from one sample, sequenced in a study of T cells in Graves' hyperthyroidism and ophthalmopathy. Researchers took RNA transcripts and amplified the TCR beta CDR3 regions from them. The TCR CDR3 was amplified in a first-round RT-PCR using the HTBI primer set. TCRdb used MiXCR to reprocess the multiplex PCR reads, holding one entry per CDR3 protein. The sample records 190,000 or so distinct CDR3 sequences, roughly 18% being singletons. Material: blood. These receptors came from a man aged 40-55 years with Graves' hyperthyroidism.

This clonotype was observed at least ten times. V and J are TRBV5-1 and TRBJ1-6, with 10 bases matching TRBD1. CDR3 length: 16 amino acids. The junction had 7 bases not matched to a gene; V was cut back by 4 bases and J by 6 bases. Germline loops: CDR1 SGHRS, CDR2 YFSETQ. The CDR3 DNA is TGCGCCAGCAGCCCCAGGACAGGGGGTAGTAATTCACCCCTCCACTTT. Translation: CASSPRTGGSNSPLHF.

There are many counts of this clonotype. The gene calls are TRBV18 and TRBJ1-1; no clear D gene. The CDR3 has 13 residues. Germline CDR1 KGHSH, CDR2 LQKENI. V was clipped by 5 bases and J by 1 base, with 8 bases between them. The CDR3 is CASSSEENTEAFF. CDR3 bases: TGTGCCAGCTCATCGGAGGAGAACACTGAAGCTTTCTTT.

CDR3 in amino acids: CASSRTQETQYF. The CDR3, as DNA: TGCGCCAGCAGCAGGACACAAGAGACCCAGTACTTC. The chain carries TRBV5-1 and TRBJ2-5; possible D gene TRBD1, 5 bases. Between the trimmed V and J ends, which lost 4 bases and 2 bases, there was a span of 6 bases. Germline-derived CDR1 and CDR2 are SGHRS and YFSETQ. The CDR3 runs to 12 residues.

This clonotype came up a few times. The chain employs TRBV6-2 or TRBV6-3 and TRBJ1-5, with D possibly matching TRBD1 (5 bases). Germline V gene sequence: CDR1 MNHEY, CDR2 SVGEGT. Trimming took off 10 bases at V and 0 bases at J, with 10 bases between the two ends. The CDR3 spans 13 residues. The CDR3 bases are TGTGCCACCGACAGAGCTAGCAATCAGCCCCAGCATTTT. Protein product: CATDRASNQPQHF.

The chain combines TRBV7-2 with TRBJ2-1; 8 bases agree with TRBD2. The CDR3 spans 15 residues. The germline gives CDR1 SGHTA, CDR2 FQGNSA. The V segment lost 5 bases and the J segment 3 bases; nucleotides outside the gene matches: 6. Here the CDR3 DNA reads TGTGCCAGCAGCCCCCTCGGGGGGGGCTACAATGAGCAGTTCTTC. Translation gives CASSPLGGGYNEQFF.

The genes are TRBV6-2 or TRBV6-3 and TRBJ1-2; D not certain. The ends were cut back, 6 bases at V and 7 bases at J, with 15 bases in the middle. This CDR3 spans 13 amino acids. Germline CDR1 and CDR2: MNHEY and SVGEGT. The CDR3 nucleotides read TGTGCCAGCAGCCCCTACGAAGAGAGTGGCTACACCTTC. It codes for CASSPYEESGYTF.

This clonotype appeared many times. The CDR3 loop reads CASSPKVGAGQPQHF. The CDR3, as DNA: TGTGCCAGCTCACCAAAGGTGGGCGCGGGGCAGCCCCAGCATTTT. This chain links TRBV18 with TRBJ1-5; D call uncertain. Germline V CDR1 and CDR2: KGHSH, LQKENI. The ends were cut back, 2 bases at V and 7 bases at J, with 15 bases in the middle. The CDR3 contains 15 residues. Filled out from reference TRBV18 and TRBJ1-5, the complete variable domain reads NAGVMQNPRHLVRRRGQEARLRCSPMKGHSHVYWYRQLPEEGLKFMVYLQKENIIDESGMPKERFSAEFPKEGPSILRIQQVVRGDSAAYFCASSPKVGAGQPQHFGDGTRLSIL.